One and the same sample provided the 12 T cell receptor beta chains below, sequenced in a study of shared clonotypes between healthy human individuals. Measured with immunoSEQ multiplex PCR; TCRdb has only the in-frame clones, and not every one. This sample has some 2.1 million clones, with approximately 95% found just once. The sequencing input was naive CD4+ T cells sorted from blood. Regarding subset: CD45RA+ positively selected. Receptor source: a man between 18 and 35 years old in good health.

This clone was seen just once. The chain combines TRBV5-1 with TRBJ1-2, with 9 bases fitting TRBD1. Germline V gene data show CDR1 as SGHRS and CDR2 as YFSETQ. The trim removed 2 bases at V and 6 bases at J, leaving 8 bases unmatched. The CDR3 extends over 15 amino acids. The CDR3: CASSLPSGTGNGYTF. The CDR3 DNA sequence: TGCGCCAGCAGCTTACCATCCGGGACAGGGAATGGCTACACCTTC.

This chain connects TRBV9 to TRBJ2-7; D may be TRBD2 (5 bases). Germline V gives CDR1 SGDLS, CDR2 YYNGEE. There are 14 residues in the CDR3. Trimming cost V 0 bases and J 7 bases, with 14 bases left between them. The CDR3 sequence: CASSVDIASGEQYF. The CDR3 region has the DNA TGTGCCAGCAGCGTAGATATAGCGTCGGGGGAGCAGTACTTC.

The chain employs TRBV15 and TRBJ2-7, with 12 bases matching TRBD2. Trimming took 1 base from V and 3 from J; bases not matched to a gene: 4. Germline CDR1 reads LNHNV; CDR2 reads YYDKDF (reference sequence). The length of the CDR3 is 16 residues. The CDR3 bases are TGTGCCACCAGCAGAGGCCTAGCGGGAGGGGTCTACGAGCAGTACTTC. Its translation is CATSRGLAGGVYEQYF.

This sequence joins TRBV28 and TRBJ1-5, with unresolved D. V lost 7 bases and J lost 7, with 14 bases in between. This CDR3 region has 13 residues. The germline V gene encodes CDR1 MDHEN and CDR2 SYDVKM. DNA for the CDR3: TGTGCCAGCACCGAGCGGGAAGGCCAGCCCCAGCATTTT. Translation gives CASTEREGQPQHF.

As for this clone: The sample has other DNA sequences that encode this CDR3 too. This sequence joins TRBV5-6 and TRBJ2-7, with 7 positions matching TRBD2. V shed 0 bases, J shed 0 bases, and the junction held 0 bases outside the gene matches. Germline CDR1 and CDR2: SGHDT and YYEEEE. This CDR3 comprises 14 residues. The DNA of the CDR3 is TGTGCCAGCAGCTTGGCGGGAGGCTCCTACGAGCAGTACTTC. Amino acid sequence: CASSLAGGSYEQYF.

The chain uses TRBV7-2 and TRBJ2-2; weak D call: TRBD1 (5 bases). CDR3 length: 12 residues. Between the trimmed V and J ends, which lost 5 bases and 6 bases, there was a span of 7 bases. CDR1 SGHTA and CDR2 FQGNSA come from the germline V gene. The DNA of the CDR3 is TGTGCCAGCAGCCCGACAGCCGGGGAGCTGTTTTTT. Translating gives CASSPTAGELFF.

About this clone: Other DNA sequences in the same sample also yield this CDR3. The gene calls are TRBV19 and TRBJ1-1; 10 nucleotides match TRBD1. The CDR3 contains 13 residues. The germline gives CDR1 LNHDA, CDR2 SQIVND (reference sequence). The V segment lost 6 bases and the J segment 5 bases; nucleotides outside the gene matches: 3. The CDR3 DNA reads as TGTGCCAGTAGCCGGACAGGGGGTACTGAAGCTTTCTTT. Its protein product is CASSRTGGTEAFF.

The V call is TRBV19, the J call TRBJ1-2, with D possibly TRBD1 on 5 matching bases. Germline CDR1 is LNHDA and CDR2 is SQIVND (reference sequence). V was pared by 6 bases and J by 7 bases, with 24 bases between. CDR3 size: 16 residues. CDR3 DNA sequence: TGTGCCAGTAGATCTAGGGTTGACAGTTTGTATCCTGGCTACACCTTC. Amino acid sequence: CASRSRVDSLYPGYTF.

In nucleotides, the CDR3 is TGTGCCAGCAGCCTCCTAGGGTATGGAAAACTGTTTTTT. Its protein product is CASSLLGYGKLFF. This chain joins TRBV27 and TRBJ1-4, with D unclear. V was cut by 6 bases and J by 10 bases, with 15 bases left in between. In germline, CDR1 is MNHEY, CDR2 SMNVEV (reference sequence). The CDR3 loop spans 13 amino acids.

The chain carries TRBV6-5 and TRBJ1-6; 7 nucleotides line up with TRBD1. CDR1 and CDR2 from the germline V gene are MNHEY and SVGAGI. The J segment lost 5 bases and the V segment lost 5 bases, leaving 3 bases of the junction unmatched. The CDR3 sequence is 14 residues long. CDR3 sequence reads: CASSRDSHNSPLHF. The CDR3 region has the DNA TGTGCCAGCAGTCGGGACAGTCATAATTCACCCCTCCACTTT.

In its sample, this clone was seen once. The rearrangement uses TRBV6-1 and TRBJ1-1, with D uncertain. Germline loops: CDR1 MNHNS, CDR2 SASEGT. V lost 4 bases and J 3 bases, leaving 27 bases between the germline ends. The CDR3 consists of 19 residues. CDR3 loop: CASSAPGVSWSPLDTEAFF. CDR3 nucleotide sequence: TGTGCCAGCAGTGCCCCAGGCGTATCCTGGTCTCCCCTGGACACTGAAGCTTTCTTT.

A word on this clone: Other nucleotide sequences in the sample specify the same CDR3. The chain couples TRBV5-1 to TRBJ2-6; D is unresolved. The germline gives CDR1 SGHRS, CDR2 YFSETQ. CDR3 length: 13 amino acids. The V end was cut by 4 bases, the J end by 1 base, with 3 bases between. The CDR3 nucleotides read TGCGCCAGCAGCCTTTCTGGGGCCAACGTCCTGACTTTC. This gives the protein CASSLSGANVLTF.